This T cell receptor beta chain came from a study of blood T cell repertoires in COVID-19. Trimming at V came to 4 bases and at J to 4 bases, leaving 7 bases not matched to a gene. This CDR3 contains 14 residues. Germline-derived CDR1 and CDR2 are SGHRS and YFSETQ. The repertoire was sequenced with immunoSEQ multiplex PCR; TCRdb's copy has only in-frame clones and lacks some. The sample lists roughly 180,000 clones, 85% to 90% occurring once. This clone was detected a few times. The sample taken for sequencing was peripheral blood. The sequence derives from an older man with active or convalescent COVID-19. The chain has TRBV5-1 and TRBJ2-7, with 8 bases that match TRBD1. In nucleotides, the CDR3 is TGCGCCAGCAGCCTAAGACAGGGGAAATACGAGCAGTACTTC. Amino acid sequence: CASSLRQGKYEQYF.